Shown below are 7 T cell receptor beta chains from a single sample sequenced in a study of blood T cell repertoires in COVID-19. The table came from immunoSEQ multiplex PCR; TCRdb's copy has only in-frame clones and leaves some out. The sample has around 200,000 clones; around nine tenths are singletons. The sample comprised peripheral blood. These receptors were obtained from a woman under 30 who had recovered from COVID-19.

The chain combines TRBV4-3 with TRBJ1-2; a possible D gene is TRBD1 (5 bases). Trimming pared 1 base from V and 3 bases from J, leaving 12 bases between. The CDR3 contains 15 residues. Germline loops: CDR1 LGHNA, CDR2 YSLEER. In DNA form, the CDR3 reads TGCGCCAGCAGCCAAGCTTCAGGGAAGTACTATGGCTACACCTTC. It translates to CASSQASGKYYGYTF.

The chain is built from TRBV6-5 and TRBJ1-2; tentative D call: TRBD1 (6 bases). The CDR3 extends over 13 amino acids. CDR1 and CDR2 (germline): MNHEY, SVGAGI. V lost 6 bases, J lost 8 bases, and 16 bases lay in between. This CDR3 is CASSVQGTDGYTF. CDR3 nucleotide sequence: TGTGCCAGCAGCGTCCAGGGGACGGACGGCTACACCTTC.

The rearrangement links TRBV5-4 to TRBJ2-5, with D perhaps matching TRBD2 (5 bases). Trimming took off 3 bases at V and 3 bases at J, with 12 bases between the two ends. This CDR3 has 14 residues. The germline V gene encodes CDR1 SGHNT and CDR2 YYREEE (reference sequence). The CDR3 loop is CASSSTTREETQYF. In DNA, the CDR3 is TGTGCCAGCAGCTCGACTACACGGGAAGAGACCCAGTACTTC.

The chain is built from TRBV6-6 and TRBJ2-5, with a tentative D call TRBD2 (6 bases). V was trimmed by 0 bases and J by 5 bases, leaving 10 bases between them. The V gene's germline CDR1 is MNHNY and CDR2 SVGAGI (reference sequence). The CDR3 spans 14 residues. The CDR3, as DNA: TGTGCCAGCAGTTACTCTGCGGGGTCGGAGACCCAGTACTTC. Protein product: CASSYSAGSETQYF.

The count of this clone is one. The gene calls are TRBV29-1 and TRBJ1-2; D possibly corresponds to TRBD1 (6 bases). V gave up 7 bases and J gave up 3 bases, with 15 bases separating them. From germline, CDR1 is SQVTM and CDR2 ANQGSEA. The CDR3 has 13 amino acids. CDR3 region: CSAQTDRDYGYTF. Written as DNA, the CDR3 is TGCAGCGCTCAGACGGACAGAGACTATGGCTACACCTTC.

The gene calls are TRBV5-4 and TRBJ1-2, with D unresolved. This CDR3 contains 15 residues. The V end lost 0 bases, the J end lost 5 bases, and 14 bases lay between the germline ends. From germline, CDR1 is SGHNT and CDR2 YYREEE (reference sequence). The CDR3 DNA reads TGTGCCAGCAGCTTGGGCGCGGAGGTGGGGTATGGCTACACCTTC. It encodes CASSLGAEVGYGYTF.

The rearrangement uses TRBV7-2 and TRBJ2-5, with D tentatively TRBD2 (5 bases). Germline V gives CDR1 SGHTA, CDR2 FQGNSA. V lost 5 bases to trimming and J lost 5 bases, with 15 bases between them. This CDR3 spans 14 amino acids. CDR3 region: CASSQTRSSETQYF. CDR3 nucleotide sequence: TGTGCCAGCAGCCAAACTAGATCCTCGGAGACCCAGTACTTC.